Detailed here is one T cell receptor beta chain. Its cognate antigen has yet to be identified. No qualities accompany the bases; no much larger clone lies one base away. The collaborating institutions used their own protocols to collect whole blood in K2EDTA tubes. For TCRbeta analysis, collaborator samples were shipped as frozen whole blood, as isolated PBMCs, or as DNA extracted from either sample type. TCRbeta CDR3 regions were amplified from genomic DNA using the immunoSEQ Assay, a bias-controlled multiplex PCR. From the authors' description of their analysis: The number of nucleated cells in each sample was estimated from the amplification of reference gene primers within the assay. Sequence reads were collapsed and filtered to measure the absolute abundance of every unique TCRbeta CDR3 rearrangement. Productive Simpson clonality was computed per sample as the square root of Simpson's diversity index over productive rearrangements. Drawn from immuneACCESS, this table holds only the in-frame rearrangements with V and J called that TCRdb kept. Clones are partly lost; checked studies trace under half to an unresolved V gene and leave the rest unexplained. The V and J calls and the clone size are those of that table, but D and trimming were determined from the DNA. In all, the sample holds 35,000 to 45,000 clones, and about 86% of those were seen once. Around 5.2% of the sample is taken by the ten largest.

These data come from a study of blood T cell repertoires in COVID-19 (TCRdb year 2020). Regarding the research as a whole: Collaborator samples came from the United States, Italy and Spain and covered acute and convalescent phases of COVID-19. The material from the prospective study consisted of cDNA or gDNA derived from T cells, B-cell-depleted T cells, or PBMCs. Samples were obtained from the ongoing ImmuneRACE study (first 160 participants) and from about 1,300 subjects provided by 6 global collaborators. The sample metadata nearly always contained a de-identified subject ID, COVID-19 status, age in years and sex. The repertoires were released in a freely available public database meant as a resource for research on the immune response to SARS-CoV-2. HLA class I and class II types, where available, came from metadata supplied by the sample provider rather than from assay-based typing. Subjects who had been exposed to COVID-19, were actively infected with it, or had recovered from it provided the deeply sampled blood TCRbeta repertoires that made up the dataset. What the study reported, not specific to this receptor: Clinical and demographic metadata were provided uncurated, with the amount varying by source and participant.

The sequence came from a man aged 40-49 years with active COVID-19. The specimen was peripheral blood.

The CDR3 region: CASSGTVANYGYTF. The DNA sequence is given as TGTGCCAGCAGTGGGACAGTCGCTAACTATGGCTACACCTTC. Rearrangement joined TRBV28 to TRBJ1-2; TRBD1 agrees with 7 junctional bases. Measured from the cysteine to the phenylalanine, the CDR3 is 14 residues long. CDR3 DNA is the only sequence kept; it has 42 bases, read in frame from the first base. The germline V gene supplies CDR1 MDHEN and CDR2 SYDVKM. Unmatched junction bases come to 3, with V trimmed by 5 bases and J by 0 bases.